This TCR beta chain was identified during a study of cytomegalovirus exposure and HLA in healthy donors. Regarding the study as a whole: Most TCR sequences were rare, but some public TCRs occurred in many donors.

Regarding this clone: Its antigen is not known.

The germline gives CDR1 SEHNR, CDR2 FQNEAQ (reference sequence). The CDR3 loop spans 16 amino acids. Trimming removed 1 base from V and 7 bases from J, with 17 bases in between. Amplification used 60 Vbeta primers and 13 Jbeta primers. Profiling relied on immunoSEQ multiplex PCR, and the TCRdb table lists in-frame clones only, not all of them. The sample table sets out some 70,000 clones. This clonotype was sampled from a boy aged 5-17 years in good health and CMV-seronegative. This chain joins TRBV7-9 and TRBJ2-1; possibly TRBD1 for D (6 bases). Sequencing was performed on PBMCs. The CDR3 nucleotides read TGTGCCAGCAGCTTAGTTCTTTCAGGGGCTCATAATGAGCAGTTCTTC. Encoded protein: CASSLVLSGAHNEQFF.